Reported below is one T cell receptor (beta chain). Antigen: not known. This entry comes from a study of OX40 agonist ivuxolimab in advanced cancers. Study-level background: Prior therapy, whether anti-PD-1, anti-PD-L1 or anti-CTLA-4, was allowed, and under 50% had some. Study findings and constraints: Some nonresponders likewise displayed low normalized T-cell clonal expansion. Those patients achieving a partial response at 0.1-3.0 mg/kg showed among the lowest clonal expansion. Expanded clones were, on average, more numerous in CD8+ T cells than in CD4+.

The CDR3 loop spans 14 amino acids. Looked up from germline, CDR1 is SGHTA and CDR2 is FQGNSA. V lost 1 base, J lost 6 bases, and 5 bases stayed unmatched. Sequenced by immunoSEQ multiplex PCR; TCRdb stores in-frame clones only, minus some. The sample has about 70,000 clones; roughly nine tenths are singletons. The gene calls are TRBV7-2 and TRBJ1-2; 7 bases agree with TRBD1. This receptor was obtained from an adult with an advanced solid tumor such as melanoma, head and neck, liver or kidney cancer. Material: CD4+ or CD8+ T cells sorted from blood, obtained in a trial of the OX40 agonist ivuxolimab. CDR3: CASSLGQGGDGYTF. CDR3 DNA: TGTGCCAGCAGCTTAGGACAGGGAGGAGATGGCTACACCTTC.